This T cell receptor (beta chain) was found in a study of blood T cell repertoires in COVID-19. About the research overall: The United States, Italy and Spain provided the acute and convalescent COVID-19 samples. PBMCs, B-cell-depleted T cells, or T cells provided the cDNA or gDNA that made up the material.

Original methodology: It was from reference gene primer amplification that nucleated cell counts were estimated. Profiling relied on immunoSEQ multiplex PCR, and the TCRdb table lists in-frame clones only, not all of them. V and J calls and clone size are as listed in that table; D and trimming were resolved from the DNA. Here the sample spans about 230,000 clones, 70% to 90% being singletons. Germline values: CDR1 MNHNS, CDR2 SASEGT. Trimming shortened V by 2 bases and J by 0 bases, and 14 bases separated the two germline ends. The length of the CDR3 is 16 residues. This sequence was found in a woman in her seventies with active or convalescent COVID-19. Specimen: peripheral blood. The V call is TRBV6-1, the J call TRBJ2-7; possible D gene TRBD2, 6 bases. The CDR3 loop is CASSEMGRGNSYEQYF. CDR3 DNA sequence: TGTGCCAGCAGTGAAATGGGGCGGGGTAACTCCTACGAGCAGTACTTC.